Listed below are T cell receptor beta chains from one sample, sequenced in a study of PD-1 blockade in classical Hodgkin lymphoma. The repertoire was sequenced with immunoSEQ multiplex PCR; TCRdb's copy has only in-frame clones and lacks some. The sample lists some 5,700 clones, around 89% occurring once. The source material was CD8+ T cells from blood. Receptors were obtained from a human donor with classical Hodgkin lymphoma. Both conserved end residues are part of each CDR3. The D gene is left open where the match is weak. Clone size is given for some rows only: seen once, a few or many times, or a class if the clone is expanded.

d_gene,j_gene,v_gene,abundance,CDR3aa,CDR3nt
TRBD1,TRBJ2-7,TRBV9,-,CASSVEGTGGYEQYF,TGTGCCAGCAGCGTAGAAGGGACAGGGGGCTACGAGCAGTACTTC
-,TRBJ2-2,TRBV29-1,-,CSVNRVTTGELFF,TGCAGCGTTAACAGGGTTACCACCGGGGAGCTGTTTTTT
-,TRBJ2-1,TRBV11-2,-,CASSTPVGDEQFF,TGTGCCAGCAGCACGCCGGTTGGCGATGAGCAGTTCTTC
-,TRBJ2-1,TRBV2,few,CASSELRLPYNEQFF,TGTGCCAGCAGTGAATTGCGACTACCTTACAATGAGCAGTTCTTC
-,TRBJ2-1,TRBV6-6,-,CASSLGTASSYNEQFF,TGTGCCAGCAGTCTCGGGACGGCCAGCTCCTACAATGAGCAGTTCTTC
-,TRBJ2-7,TRBV5-8,once,CASSLRAGSLGPHHYEQYF,TGTGCCAGCAGCTTGCGGGCCGGATCACTCGGGCCCCACCACTACGAGCAGTACTTC
-,TRBJ2-1,TRBV9,-,CASSVGIPKGNEQFF,TGTGCCAGCAGCGTAGGCATCCCAAAGGGGAATGAGCAGTTCTTC
TRBD1,TRBJ2-7,TRBV30,-,CAWSPGQGAVEQYF,TGTGCCTGGAGCCCGGGACAGGGGGCCGTCGAGCAGTACTTC
-,TRBJ2-4,TRBV5-6,-,CASSFSRDGAKNIQYF,TGTGCCAGCAGCTTTTCCAGGGATGGAGCCAAAAACATTCAGTACTTC
TRBD1,TRBJ2-1,TRBV9,-,CASSEAGQVGDEQFF,TGTGCCAGCAGCGAGGCGGGACAGGTGGGGGATGAGCAGTTCTTC
-,TRBJ2-7,TRBV11-1,-,CASSFRRPGRGHAYEQYF,TGTGCCAGCAGCTTTCGGAGGCCGGGGAGGGGGCATGCCTACGAGCAGTACTTC
-,TRBJ2-5,TRBV7-8,once,CASTRPPETQYF,TGTGCCAGCACCAGACCCCCCGAGACCCAGTACTTC
-,TRBJ1-5,TRBV27,-,CASSMLAPDQPQHF,TGTGCCAGCAGCATGCTCGCCCCTGATCAGCCCCAGCATTTT
TRBD1,TRBJ2-2,TRBV7-9,-,CASRGTGVGTGELFF,TGTGCCAGCCGCGGGACAGGGGTCGGAACCGGGGAGCTGTTTTTT
-,TRBJ1-6,TRBV4-1,-,CASSQEKGLSSYNSPLHF,TGCGCCAGCAGCCAAGAGAAGGGTTTAAGCTCCTATAATTCACCCCTCCACTTT
-,TRBJ2-7,TRBV7-2,-,CASSLDADSADEQYF,TGTGCCAGCAGCTTAGATGCGGACTCAGCGGACGAGCAGTACTTC
TRBD2,TRBJ2-1,TRBV7-7,-,CASSPDGSGSLRNEQFF,TGTGCTAGCAGCCCCGACGGTAGCGGGAGCTTAAGGAATGAGCAGTTCTTC
-,TRBJ2-2,TRBV15,-,CATSTGVGGTGELFF,TGTGCCACCAGCACTGGGGTAGGTGGCACCGGGGAGCTGTTTTTT
-,TRBJ2-7,TRBV7-9,-,CASSPGPEQYF,TGTGCCAGCAGCCCTGGACCCGAGCAGTACTTC
TRBD2,TRBJ2-7,TRBV4-2,-,CASSQDRMTSRCEQYF,TGTGCCAGCAGCCAAGATCGGATGACTAGCAGATGCGAGCAGTACTTC
TRBD2,TRBJ2-1,TRBV9,once,CASSASGSSYNEQFF,TGTGCCAGCAGCGCTAGCGGCAGCTCCTACAATGAGCAGTTCTTC
-,TRBJ1-4,TRBV6-1,-,CASSGERGLVNEKLFF,TGTGCCAGCAGTGGGGAAAGGGGCCTGGTAAATGAAAAACTGTTTTTT
-,TRBJ1-2,TRBV2,few,CATQTGRGYTF,TGTGCCACCCAGACAGGCCGGGGCTACACCTTC
-,TRBJ2-7,TRBV27,-,CASSLYAGSSYEQYF,TGTGCCAGCAGTTTATACGCCGGTAGCTCCTACGAGCAGTACTTC
-,TRBJ2-7,TRBV7-8,-,CASSLETVSYEQYF,TGTGCCAGCAGCTTAGAAACAGTTTCCTACGAGCAGTACTTC
-,TRBJ2-1,TRBV7-2,-,CASSTGEQFF,TGTGCCAGCAGCACGGGGGAGCAGTTCTTC
-,TRBJ2-3,TRBV5-1,-,CASSLARGLYTDTQYF,TGCGCCAGCAGCTTGGCCAGGGGACTCTACACAGATACGCAGTATTTT
TRBD1,TRBJ1-2,TRBV7-9,-,CASSLDREGYTF,TGTGCCAGCAGCTTGGACAGGGAAGGCTACACCTTC
-,TRBJ1-1,TRBV7-2,-,CASSLARRGAYTEAFF,TGTGCCAGCAGCTTAGCGCGTAGGGGGGCGTACACTGAAGCTTTCTTT
-,TRBJ1-4,TRBV6-5,-,CASSYSSRRNEKLFF,TGTGCCAGCAGTTACTCTTCTCGGAGAAATGAAAAACTGTTTTTT
TRBD1,TRBJ1-2,TRBV10-3,few,CAIPTGPFGYTF,TGTGCCATCCCGACAGGGCCCTTTGGCTACACCTTC
-,TRBJ1-2,TRBV4-3,-,CASSQDIGIGKANYGYTF,TGCGCCAGCAGCCAAGATATAGGAATTGGCAAAGCTAACTATGGCTACACCTTC
-,TRBJ2-6,TRBV28,-,CASSRWTLETLSGANVLTF,TGTGCCAGCAGCCGGTGGACTCTAGAGACCCTCTCTGGGGCCAACGTCCTGACTTTC
-,TRBJ2-7,TRBV6-5,-,CASSYSHLGEQYF,TGTGCCAGCAGTTACTCGCATTTGGGCGAGCAGTACTTC
-,TRBJ1-1,TRBV28,-,CASLRRTEAFF,TGTGCCAGCCTAAGGAGGACTGAAGCTTTCTTT
TRBD1,TRBJ1-6,TRBV27,once,CASTKTGGPYNSPLHF,TGTGCCAGCACAAAGACAGGGGGACCCTATAATTCACCCCTCCACTTT
-,TRBJ2-3,TRBV2,-,CASSEARGQVF,TGTGCCAGCAGCGAAGCACGGGGCCAGGTCTTT
-,TRBJ2-3,TRBV5-1,once,CASSLEGDRADTQYF,TGCGCCAGCAGCTTGGAGGGGGATCGGGCAGATACGCAGTATTTT
-,TRBJ2-1,TRBV2,-,CASSELPGVYNEQFF,TGTGCCAGCAGCGAACTACCGGGGGTTTACAATGAGCAGTTCTTC
-,TRBJ2-3,TRBV7-9,-,CASSDRTDTQYF,TGTGCCAGCAGCGATCGCACAGATACGCAGTATTTT
-,TRBJ2-7,TRBV25-1,-,CASSESLKGNYEQYF,TGTGCCAGCAGTGAAAGCTTAAAGGGAAACTACGAGCAGTACTTC
-,TRBJ2-5,TRBV6-5,-,CASSYSADQETQYF,TGTGCCAGCAGTTACTCGGCAGATCAAGAGACCCAGTACTTC
TRBD1,TRBJ1-1,TRBV9,-,CASSPQGRGREAFF,TGTGCCAGCAGCCCTCAAGGAAGGGGGCGGGAAGCTTTCTTT
-,TRBJ1-6,TRBV27,-,CATGPGYNSPLHF,TGTGCCACCGGACCTGGGTATAATTCACCCCTCCACTTT
TRBD1,TRBJ1-2,TRBV6-5,-,CASSYSLTGALGYTF,TGTGCCAGCAGTTACTCCCTGACAGGGGCTCTTGGCTACACCTTC
-,TRBJ1-5,TRBV9,once,CASGGHRQPQHF,TGTGCCAGCGGGGGTCACAGGCAGCCCCAGCATTTT
-,TRBJ1-2,TRBV11-3,-,CASSLRTGASYGYTF,TGTGCCAGCAGCCTTCGTACGGGGGCTTCCTATGGCTACACCTTC
-,TRBJ2-3,TRBV30,-,CAWTLQERGQSTDTQYF,TGTGCCTGGACCTTGCAGGAGCGCGGACAGAGCACAGATACGCAGTATTTT
-,TRBJ1-1,TRBV28,-,CASIGAGIGEAFF,TGTGCCAGCATCGGGGCGGGTATAGGAGAAGCTTTCTTT
-,TRBJ1-3,TRBV6-1,-,CASSEDETFSSGNTIYF,TGTGCCAGCAGTGAAGATGAGACGTTTAGCTCTGGAAACACCATATATTTT
-,TRBJ2-3,TRBV5-1,-,CASSLRAGADTQYF,TGCGCCAGCAGCTTGAGGGCAGGGGCAGATACGCAGTATTTT
TRBD1,TRBJ2-7,TRBV7-9,-,CARTGGDYEQYF,TGTGCCAGGACAGGGGGTGACTACGAGCAGTACTTC
-,TRBJ2-1,TRBV27,-,CASSLDPRNEQFF,TGTGCCAGCAGTTTAGACCCTAGGAATGAGCAGTTCTTC
-,TRBJ1-4,TRBV7-9,-,CASSLEGEKLFF,TGTGCCAGCAGCTTGGAGGGGGAAAAACTGTTTTTT
-,TRBJ2-7,TRBV27,-,CATRGTVEQYF,TGTGCCACGAGGGGAACAGTCGAGCAGTACTTC